In this sample, the clone carrying this TCR beta chain turned up a few times. The data were taken from a study of blood T cells in healthy people across ages. The second PCR ran roughly 6 to 11 cycles with a sample-barcoded 5' primer and J-beta primers. TCRdb re-called the 5' RACE reads with MiXCR, one entry per CDR3 protein. The sample lists approximately 2,000,000 distinct CDR3 sequences, about two fifths occurring once. This CDR3 is 15 amino acids long. The germline CDR1 and CDR2 sequences are SEHNR and FQNEAQ (reference sequence). Deletions cut 5 bases from V and 7 bases from J, with 19 bases between.

The chain recombines TRBV7-9 with TRBJ2-3; D perhaps matches TRBD1 (5 bases). This clonotype originated in a human donor in good health. The sequencing sample was made of blood. The CDR3 here is CASSRRGVNLNTQYF. Written as DNA, the CDR3 is TGTGCCAGCAGCCGAAGGGGTGTTAACTTGAATACGCAGTATTTT.